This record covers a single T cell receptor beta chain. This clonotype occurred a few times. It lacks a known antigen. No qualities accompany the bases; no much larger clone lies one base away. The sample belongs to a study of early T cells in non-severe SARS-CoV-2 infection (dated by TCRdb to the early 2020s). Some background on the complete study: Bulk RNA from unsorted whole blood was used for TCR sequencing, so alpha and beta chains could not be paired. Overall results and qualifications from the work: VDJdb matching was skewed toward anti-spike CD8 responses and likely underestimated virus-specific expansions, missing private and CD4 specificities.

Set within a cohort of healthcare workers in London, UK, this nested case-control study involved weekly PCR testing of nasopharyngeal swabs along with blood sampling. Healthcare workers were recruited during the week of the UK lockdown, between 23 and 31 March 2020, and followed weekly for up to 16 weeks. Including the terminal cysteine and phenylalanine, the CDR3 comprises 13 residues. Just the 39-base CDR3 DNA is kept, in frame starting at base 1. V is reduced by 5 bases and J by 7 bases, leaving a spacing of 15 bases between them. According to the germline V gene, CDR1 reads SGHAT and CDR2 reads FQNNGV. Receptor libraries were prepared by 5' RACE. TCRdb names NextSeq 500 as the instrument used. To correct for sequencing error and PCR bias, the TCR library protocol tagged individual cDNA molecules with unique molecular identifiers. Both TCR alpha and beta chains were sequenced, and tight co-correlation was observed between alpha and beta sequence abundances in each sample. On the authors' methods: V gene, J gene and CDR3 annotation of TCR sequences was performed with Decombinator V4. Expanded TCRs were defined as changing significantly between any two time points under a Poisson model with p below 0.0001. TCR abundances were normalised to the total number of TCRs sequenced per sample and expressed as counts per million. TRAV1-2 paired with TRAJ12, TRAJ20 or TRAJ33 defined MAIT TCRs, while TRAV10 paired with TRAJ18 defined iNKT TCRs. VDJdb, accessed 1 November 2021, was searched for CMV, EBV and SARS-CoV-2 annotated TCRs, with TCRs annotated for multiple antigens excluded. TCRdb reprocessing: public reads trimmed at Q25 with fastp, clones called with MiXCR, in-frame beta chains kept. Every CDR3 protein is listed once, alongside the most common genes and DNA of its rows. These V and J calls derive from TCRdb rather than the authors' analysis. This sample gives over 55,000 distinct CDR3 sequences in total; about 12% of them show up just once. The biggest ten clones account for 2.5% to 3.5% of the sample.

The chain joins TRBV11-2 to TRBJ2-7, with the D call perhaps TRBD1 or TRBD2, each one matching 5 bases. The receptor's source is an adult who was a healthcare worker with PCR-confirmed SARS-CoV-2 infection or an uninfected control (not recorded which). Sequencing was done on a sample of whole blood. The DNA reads TGTGCCAGCAGCAACACGGGGACGGGAGAGCAGTACTTC. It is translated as CASSNTGTGEQYF.